The rows below give T cell receptor beta chains drawn from one sample of a study of neurological immune-mediated disorders. TCRdb reprocessed the 5' RACE reads via MiXCR and lists one record per CDR3 protein. This sample has more than 30,000 distinct CDR3 sequences; about an eighth occur once, and the top ten carry around 5%. Sequenced: CD4+ T cells from blood. The receptors originated from a female donor with HTLV-1-associated myelopathy (HAM/TSP). The CDR3 runs from the conserved cysteine through the conserved F or W. D genes are given only for firm matches. Clone size, where shown, is once, few, many, or a class for clones that have expanded.

NA	TRBV7-2	medium-sized	TRBJ2-5	CASSLVAGSQETQYF	TGTGCCAGCAGCTTAGTAGCAGGGTCCCAAGAGACCCAGTACTTC
NA	TRBV3-1	medium-sized	TRBJ2-5	CASSRLGLEQETQYF	TGTGCCAGCAGCCGCTTGGGCCTGGAACAAGAGACCCAGTACTTC
TRBD1	TRBV11-2	many	TRBJ2-7	CASSLVVRTGAHEQYF	TGTGCCAGCAGCTTAGTAGTTCGGACAGGGGCCCACGAGCAGTACTTC
TRBD1	TRBV12-3/TRBV12-4	many	TRBJ1-1	CASGAGQGWAFF	TGTGCCAGCGGGGCCGGACAGGGATGGGCTTTCTTT
TRBD2	TRBV4-2	many	TRBJ2-1	CASSQVLAVDSYNEQFF	TGTGCCAGCAGCCAGGTACTAGCGGTCGACTCCTACAATGAGCAGTTCTTC
TRBD2	TRBV5-1	many	TRBJ2-5	CASSLNPLGRGAEETQYF	TGCGCCAGCAGCTTGAACCCCCTGGGGCGGGGGGCCGAAGAGACCCAGTACTTC
NA	TRBV18	many	TRBJ2-3	CASSPPQGSTDTQYF	TGTGCCAGCTCACCCCCCCAGGGGAGCACAGATACGCAGTATTTT
NA	TRBV7-2	NA	TRBJ2-1	CSSIAEAREWYNEQFF	TGTTCCAGCATCGCGGAGGCGAGGGAGTGGTACAATGAGCAGTTCTTC
NA	TRBV20-1	many	TRBJ2-3	CSARDSGPTGSAGDTQYF	TGCAGTGCTAGAGATAGCGGGCCGACAGGGTCTGCGGGAGATACGCAGTATTTT
NA	TRBV24-1	many	TRBJ2-3	CATIGSSTDTQYF	TGTGCCACCATCGGGAGCAGCACAGATACGCAGTATTTT
NA	TRBV20-1	NA	TRBJ2-7	CSASWGTSGREQYF	TGCAGTGCTAGTTGGGGGACCTCCGGGCGCGAGCAGTACTTC
NA	TRBV20-1	many	TRBJ1-1	CSPQSGGEAFF	TGCAGTCCACAAAGTGGGGGTGAAGCTTTCTTT
NA	TRBV20-1	many	TRBJ2-3	CSARDRHSTDTQYF	TGCAGTGCTAGAGATCGTCACTCCACAGATACGCAGTATTTT
NA	TRBV7-2	many	TRBJ2-7	CASSPGGREQYF	TGTGCCAGCAGCCCAGGGGGGCGCGAGCAGTACTTC
NA	TRBV7-9	NA	TRBJ2-2	CATPPQRAGELFF	TGTGCCACCCCGCCGCAGAGGGCCGGGGAGCTGTTTTTT
TRBD1	TRBV5-5	few	TRBJ1-1	CASSRSPTGVGEAFF	TGTGCCAGCAGTCGTTCCCCTACAGGGGTAGGTGAAGCTTTCTTT
NA	TRBV5-1	NA	TRBJ1-1	CASSLRGGLPRETFF	TGCGCCAGCAGCTTGCGGGGTGGGCTGCCTCGTGAGACTTTCTTT
TRBD1	TRBV12-3/TRBV12-4	many	TRBJ1-5	CASSLDLDRGRGQPQHF	TGTGCCAGCAGTTTAGACCTGGACAGGGGGCGCGGTCAGCCCCAGCATTTT
TRBD2	TRBV6-5	many	TRBJ2-1	CASSSVAGGYNEQFF	TGTGCCAGCAGTTCAGTAGCGGGAGGGTACAATGAGCAGTTCTTC
TRBD1	TRBV5-5	many	TRBJ2-5	CASSLYTGQAQETQYF	TGTGCCAGCAGCTTGTATACGGGACAGGCCCAAGAGACCCAGTACTTC
TRBD1	TRBV20-1	many	TRBJ2-7	CSAYPSGTGTNEQYF	TGCAGTGCCTACCCCTCCGGGACAGGGACAAACGAGCAGTACTTC
TRBD1	TRBV7-6	many	TRBJ1-4	CASSFGTGDEKLFF	TGTGCCAGCAGCTTCGGGACAGGGGACGAAAAACTGTTTTTT
NA	TRBV20-1	many	TRBJ2-7	CSARARTYEQYF	TGCAGTGCTAGGGCCAGGACTTACGAGCAGTACTTC
NA	TRBV10-3	many	TRBJ2-6	CAISESEGKGTGANVLTF	TGTGCCATCAGTGAGTCGGAGGGCAAGGGAACTGGGGCCAACGTCCTGACTTTC
TRBD2	TRBV27	many	TRBJ2-7	CASSLWGGGSHSYEQYF	TGTGCCAGCAGTTTATGGGGCGGCGGGAGTCATTCCTACGAGCAGTACTTC
TRBD2	TRBV19	many	TRBJ2-1	CASSISGSSYNEQFF	TGTGCCAGTAGTATTAGCGGGAGCTCCTACAATGAGCAGTTCTTC
TRBD2	TRBV3-1	many	TRBJ2-7	CASSPLAGTPTKYF	TGTGCCAGCAGCCCACTAGCGGGTACACCTACGAAGTACTTC
TRBD2	TRBV20-1	many	TRBJ2-1	CSATGTRGGNEQFF	TGCAGTGCGACCGGGACTAGGGGCGGCAATGAGCAGTTCTTC
NA	TRBV7-2	many	TRBJ1-2	CASSLGNHGYTF	TGTGCCAGCAGCTTAGGGAACCATGGCTACACCTTC
NA	TRBV20-1	many	TRBJ2-1	CSVTGFPYNEQFF	TGCAGCGTCACAGGGTTCCCCTACAATGAGCAGTTCTTC
TRBD2	TRBV7-2	many	TRBJ2-5	CASSLRAWGGVGETQYF	TGTGCCAGCAGCCTCCGCGCGTGGGGGGGGGTCGGGGAGACCCAGTACTTC
TRBD1	TRBV5-1	many	TRBJ2-2	CASSSDRVGSTGELFF	TGCGCCAGCAGCTCCGACAGGGTCGGAAGCACCGGGGAGCTGTTTTTT
TRBD2	TRBV20-1	NA	TRBJ2-1	CSARVGEAGYNEQFF	TGCAGTGCTAGAGTCGGTGAAGCGGGATACAATGAGCAGTTCTTC
TRBD2	TRBV7-9	many	TRBJ2-2	CASSLLAGVGELFF	TGTGCCAGCAGCTTACTAGCGGGAGTGGGGGAGCTGTTTTTT
NA	TRBV5-1	many	TRBJ1-3	CASSLKGDSGNTIYF	TGCGCCAGCAGCTTGAAAGGGGACTCTGGAAACACCATATATTTT
TRBD1	TRBV11-1	medium-sized	TRBJ2-3	CASSLTFPGTGEYF	TGTGCCAGCAGCTTAACTTTCCCCGGGACAGGGGAGTATTTT
TRBD2	TRBV5-8	NA	TRBJ2-5	CASTTTSGVRGETQYF	TGTGCCAGCACCACGACTAGCGGGGTGAGAGGAGAGACCCAGTACTTC
NA	TRBV3-1	many	TRBJ2-1	CASSQAQFSDEQFF	TGTGCCAGCAGCCAAGCACAGTTTAGTGATGAGCAGTTCTTC
NA	TRBV5-1	many	TRBJ1-2	CASSLGVGSIDGYTF	TGCGCCAGCAGCCTCGGGGTAGGGTCTATTGATGGCTACACCTTC
TRBD2	TRBV12-3/TRBV12-4	NA	TRBJ2-1	CASRPTSGKNNEQFF	TGTGCCAGCAGACCGACTAGCGGGAAGAACAATGAGCAGTTCTTC
NA	TRBV5-1	NA	TRBJ2-5	CASSFHGGYETQYF	TGCGCCAGCAGCTTCCATGGGGGGTACGAGACCCAGTACTTC
TRBD1	TRBV29-1	NA	TRBJ2-7	CSVAGTGSYEQYF	TGCAGCGTTGCCGGGACAGGGTCCTACGAGCAGTACTTC
TRBD1	TRBV6-5	many	TRBJ2-2	CASSKVQGARELFF	TGTGCCAGCAGTAAAGTTCAGGGGGCCCGGGAGCTGTTTTTT
TRBD2	TRBV20-1	many	TRBJ2-1	CSAIRGTSGEEQFF	TGCAGTGCCATCCGAGGGACTAGCGGGGAGGAGCAGTTCTTC
TRBD2	TRBV5-1	medium-sized	TRBJ2-7	CASSLVLAGAGSYEQYF	TGCGCCAGCAGCTTGGTACTAGCGGGAGCGGGTTCCTACGAGCAGTACTTC
TRBD2	TRBV20-1	NA	TRBJ2-1	CSDSRASGGAQFF	TGCAGTGATAGCCGGGCTAGCGGGGGGGCCCAGTTCTTC
NA	TRBV20-1	many	TRBJ1-5	CSAGDQPQHF	TGCAGTGCCGGGGATCAGCCCCAGCATTTT